A selection of T cell receptor beta chains follows, all from one sample in a study of blood T cell repertoires in COVID-19. Some clones are missing from TCRdb's copy, which holds only in-frame ones; the method was immunoSEQ multiplex PCR. The sample contains about 150,000 clones, 84% of which appear only once. The material sequenced was peripheral blood. The origin of the receptors is a man younger than 35 with active or convalescent COVID-19. Both conserved end residues are part of each CDR3. Fields, in order: D gene, V gene, J gene, clone size, CDR3 protein, CDR3 DNA. D genes are given only for firm matches. Only part of the rows carry a size: once, few, many, or a class if the clone is expanded.

D gene: TRBD1; V gene: TRBV5-6; J gene: TRBJ2-7; clone size: .; CDR3 protein: CASRDRDSYEQYF; CDR3 DNA: TGTGCCAGCCGGGACAGGGATTCCTACGAGCAGTACTTC
D gene: TRBD2; V gene: TRBV11-2; J gene: TRBJ2-1; clone size: .; CDR3 protein: CASSLGLAGGHEQFF; CDR3 DNA: TGTGCCAGCAGCTTGGGTCTAGCGGGAGGCCATGAGCAGTTCTTC
D gene: TRBD1; V gene: TRBV5-1; J gene: TRBJ2-1; clone size: .; CDR3 protein: CASSIGQGTYNEQFF; CDR3 DNA: TGCGCCAGCAGCATAGGACAGGGAACTTACAATGAGCAGTTCTTC
D gene: .; V gene: TRBV18; J gene: TRBJ2-2; clone size: .; CDR3 protein: CASSNTGDFGELFF; CDR3 DNA: TGTGCCAGCTCAAACACCGGGGATTTCGGGGAGCTGTTTTTT
D gene: .; V gene: TRBV7-3; J gene: TRBJ2-3; clone size: .; CDR3 protein: CASSLQGAVTDTQYF; CDR3 DNA: TGTGCCAGCAGCTTACAAGGCGCGGTCACAGATACGCAGTATTTT
D gene: TRBD2; V gene: TRBV4-2; J gene: TRBJ2-7; clone size: .; CDR3 protein: CASSPRVGTSPLTGYEQYF; CDR3 DNA: TGTGCCAGCAGCCCCCGGGTAGGGACTAGTCCCCTTACTGGGTACGAGCAGTACTTC
D gene: .; V gene: TRBV7-9; J gene: TRBJ2-5; clone size: once; CDR3 protein: CASSPVETQYF; CDR3 DNA: TGTGCCAGCAGCCCCGTCGAGACCCAGTACTTC
D gene: .; V gene: TRBV19; J gene: TRBJ2-7; clone size: once; CDR3 protein: CASSSGTPNEQYF; CDR3 DNA: TGTGCCAGTAGTTCCGGGACACCTAACGAGCAGTACTTC
D gene: TRBD2; V gene: TRBV7-9; J gene: TRBJ2-1; clone size: .; CDR3 protein: CASSLGLAGLTYNEQFF; CDR3 DNA: TGTGCCAGCAGCTTAGGACTAGCGGGACTTACCTACAATGAGCAGTTCTTC
D gene: .; V gene: TRBV6-1; J gene: TRBJ2-7; clone size: .; CDR3 protein: CASSEFRTLRDEQYF; CDR3 DNA: TGTGCCAGCAGTGAGTTTAGGACACTAAGGGACGAGCAGTACTTC
D gene: .; V gene: TRBV28; J gene: TRBJ1-3; clone size: .; CDR3 protein: CASSSPGSSSGNTIYF; CDR3 DNA: TGTGCCAGCAGTTCGCCGGGTTCAAGCTCTGGAAACACCATATATTTT
D gene: .; V gene: TRBV25-1; J gene: TRBJ1-5; clone size: .; CDR3 protein: CASSDIAEGQPQHF; CDR3 DNA: TGTGCCAGCAGTGATATCGCCGAGGGTCAGCCCCAGCATTTT
D gene: .; V gene: TRBV6-5; J gene: TRBJ1-1; clone size: .; CDR3 protein: CATSPGRGIGTEAFF; CDR3 DNA: TGTGCCACGTCCCCAGGACGGGGGATTGGAACTGAAGCTTTCTTT
D gene: .; V gene: TRBV10-3; J gene: TRBJ1-5; clone size: .; CDR3 protein: CAIRQGGDQPQHF; CDR3 DNA: TGTGCCATCAGACAGGGTGGGGATCAGCCCCAGCATTTT
D gene: .; V gene: TRBV2; J gene: TRBJ2-3; clone size: .; CDR3 protein: CASSPLGFITDTQYF; CDR3 DNA: TGTGCCAGCAGCCCGCTAGGTTTCATCACAGATACGCAGTATTTT
D gene: TRBD2; V gene: TRBV5-5; J gene: TRBJ2-5; clone size: .; CDR3 protein: CASSFRTSEQETQYF; CDR3 DNA: TGTGCCAGCAGCTTTAGGACTAGCGAACAAGAGACCCAGTACTTC
D gene: TRBD1; V gene: TRBV19; J gene: TRBJ1-1; clone size: .; CDR3 protein: CASSLWGQRVNTEAFF; CDR3 DNA: TGTGCCAGTAGTTTGTGGGGACAGAGGGTGAACACTGAAGCTTTCTTT
D gene: .; V gene: TRBV2; J gene: TRBJ2-3; clone size: .; CDR3 protein: CASESNGDTQYF; CDR3 DNA: TGTGCCAGCGAGAGTAACGGGGATACGCAGTATTTT
D gene: .; V gene: TRBV5-8; J gene: TRBJ2-7; clone size: .; CDR3 protein: CASSLPPIYEIQQYF; CDR3 DNA: TGTGCCAGCAGCTTGCCCCCGATCTACGAGATCCAGCAGTACTTC
D gene: TRBD2; V gene: TRBV27; J gene: TRBJ2-1; clone size: .; CDR3 protein: CASSLKSGGNYNEQFF; CDR3 DNA: TGTGCCAGCAGTTTAAAAAGCGGGGGGAACTACAATGAGCAGTTCTTC
D gene: .; V gene: TRBV6-2/TRBV6-3; J gene: TRBJ1-1; clone size: .; CDR3 protein: CASSYIRAGNTEAFF; CDR3 DNA: TGTGCCAGCAGTTACATAAGAGCGGGGAATACTGAAGCTTTCTTT
D gene: .; V gene: TRBV14; J gene: TRBJ1-3; clone size: .; CDR3 protein: CASSQEGTTGNTIYF; CDR3 DNA: TGTGCCAGCAGCCAAGAGGGGACAACTGGAAACACCATATATTTT
D gene: .; V gene: TRBV6-1; J gene: TRBJ1-1; clone size: .; CDR3 protein: CASSEGQFYTEAFF; CDR3 DNA: TGTGCCAGCAGTGAAGGTCAGTTCTACACTGAAGCTTTCTTT
D gene: .; V gene: TRBV19; J gene: TRBJ1-1; clone size: .; CDR3 protein: CASTLRVNTEAFF; CDR3 DNA: TGTGCCAGTACCCTCAGGGTGAACACTGAAGCTTTCTTT
D gene: .; V gene: TRBV7-6; J gene: TRBJ1-4; clone size: .; CDR3 protein: CASSLVVTPIEGEKLFF; CDR3 DNA: TGTGCCAGCAGCCTCGTTGTTACTCCCATCGAGGGTGAAAAACTGTTTTTT
D gene: TRBD2; V gene: TRBV9; J gene: TRBJ2-1; clone size: .; CDR3 protein: CASSVAHSGMGNEQFF; CDR3 DNA: TGTGCCAGCAGCGTAGCTCATAGCGGGATGGGTAATGAGCAGTTCTTC
D gene: TRBD1; V gene: TRBV6-5; J gene: TRBJ1-2; clone size: .; CDR3 protein: CASAGTATNYGYTF; CDR3 DNA: TGTGCCAGCGCTGGGACAGCAACTAACTATGGCTACACCTTC
D gene: TRBD2; V gene: TRBV28; J gene: TRBJ2-1; clone size: once; CDR3 protein: CASSPSAGGPRNEQFF; CDR3 DNA: TGTGCCAGCAGTCCCTCAGCGGGAGGGCCTAGGAATGAGCAGTTCTTC
D gene: .; V gene: TRBV27; J gene: TRBJ2-5; clone size: .; CDR3 protein: CASSLRGGRRIQETQYF; CDR3 DNA: TGTGCCAGCAGTTTAAGGGGTGGCAGGCGGATCCAAGAGACCCAGTACTTC
D gene: TRBD1; V gene: TRBV7-6; J gene: TRBJ2-7; clone size: few; CDR3 protein: CASSREGTGVHEQYF; CDR3 DNA: TGTGCCAGCAGTCGAGAGGGGACAGGGGTACACGAGCAGTACTTC
D gene: TRBD2; V gene: TRBV3-1/TRBV3-2; J gene: TRBJ2-1; clone size: .; CDR3 protein: CASSQDVSGGHNEQFF; CDR3 DNA: TGTGCCAGCAGCCAAGATGTAAGCGGGGGCCACAATGAGCAGTTCTTC
D gene: .; V gene: TRBV6-1; J gene: TRBJ2-5; clone size: .; CDR3 protein: CASSEVVVGETQYF; CDR3 DNA: TGTGCCAGCAGTGAAGTTGTGGTCGGGGAGACCCAGTACTTC
D gene: TRBD1; V gene: TRBV18; J gene: TRBJ2-2; clone size: .; CDR3 protein: CASSQGAATGELFF; CDR3 DNA: TGTGCCAGCTCACAGGGGGCGGCCACCGGGGAGCTGTTTTTT
D gene: TRBD1; V gene: TRBV7-2; J gene: TRBJ1-5; clone size: .; CDR3 protein: CASSADRGRDQPQHF; CDR3 DNA: TGTGCCAGCAGCGCAGACAGGGGGCGGGATCAGCCCCAGCATTTT
D gene: .; V gene: TRBV14; J gene: TRBJ2-2; clone size: .; CDR3 protein: CASSPHGGGANTGELFF; CDR3 DNA: TGTGCCAGCAGCCCGCATGGAGGCGGGGCGAACACCGGGGAGCTGTTTTTT
D gene: TRBD2; V gene: TRBV19; J gene: TRBJ2-3; clone size: .; CDR3 protein: CASSFLAGDTDTQYF; CDR3 DNA: TGTGCCAGTAGTTTTCTAGCGGGAGACACAGATACGCAGTATTTT
D gene: .; V gene: TRBV4-2; J gene: TRBJ2-3; clone size: once; CDR3 protein: CASSQDFRGTGTDTQYF; CDR3 DNA: TGTGCCAGCAGCCAAGATTTTAGGGGCACTGGCACAGATACGCAGTATTTT
D gene: .; V gene: TRBV7-2; J gene: TRBJ1-5; clone size: many; CDR3 protein: CASSPNQVRPDQPQHF; CDR3 DNA: TGTGCCAGCAGCCCAAACCAGGTTAGGCCAGATCAGCCCCAGCATTTT
D gene: TRBD1; V gene: TRBV19; J gene: TRBJ1-5; clone size: .; CDR3 protein: CASSMKNRGNQPQHF; CDR3 DNA: TGTGCCAGTAGTATGAAGAACAGGGGGAATCAGCCCCAGCATTTT
D gene: TRBD1; V gene: TRBV20-1; J gene: TRBJ1-2; clone size: .; CDR3 protein: CSASPGQGTYGYTF; CDR3 DNA: TGCAGTGCAAGTCCGGGACAGGGGACCTATGGCTACACCTTC
D gene: TRBD2; V gene: TRBV5-1; J gene: TRBJ2-1; clone size: .; CDR3 protein: CASSLASSGQTYNEQFF; CDR3 DNA: TGCGCCAGCAGCTTGGCGTCTAGCGGGCAAACCTACAATGAGCAGTTCTTC
D gene: TRBD1; V gene: TRBV18; J gene: TRBJ1-2; clone size: .; CDR3 protein: CASSPGQGILDGYTF; CDR3 DNA: TGTGCCAGCTCACCTGGACAGGGAATTTTGGATGGCTACACCTTC